The 13 T cell receptor beta chains below come from one sample, sequenced in a study of cytomegalovirus exposure and HLA in healthy donors. 13 Jbeta primers and 60 Vbeta primers were used for the PCR. The repertoire was sequenced with immunoSEQ multiplex PCR; TCRdb's copy has only in-frame clones and lacks some. This sample has under 150,000 clones; around four fifths occur once, and the top ten carry 1.3% to 1.5%. Sequenced material: PBMCs. The receptors derive from a woman aged 40 to 50 in good health and CMV-seronegative.

CDR3 sequence reads: CASSPAAPGAFF. CDR3 coding DNA: TGTGCCAGCTCACCAGCGGCCCCGGGAGCTTTCTTT. This rearrangement joins TRBV18 to TRBJ1-1; D uncertain. This CDR3 has 12 residues. The V gene's germline CDR1 is KGHSH and CDR2 LQKENI. V shed 2 bases and J shed 10 bases, with 11 bases lying between them.

V gene TRBV10-2 combines with J gene TRBJ2-7; TRBD2 aligns across 9 bases. The CDR3 length is 15 residues. Unmatched junction bases numbered 12, after V lost 10 bases and J lost 2 bases. Per germline, CDR1 WSHSY and CDR2 SAAADI. The CDR3 here is CAISGAAGGTYEQYF. CDR3 nucleotides: TGCGCCATCTCGGGGGCAGCGGGGGGTACCTACGAGCAGTACTTC.

V gene TRBV20-1 combines with J gene TRBJ1-2, with TRBD1 matching over 7 bases. Trimming cost V 5 bases and J 5 bases; bases outside gene matches: 2. Germline CDR1 is DFQATT and CDR2 is SNEGSKA (reference sequence). The CDR3 contains 11 residues. The CDR3, as DNA: TGCAGTGCTGAACAGGGGTATGGCTACACCTTC. The encoded protein is CSAEQGYGYTF.

The chain couples TRBV10-1 to TRBJ1-1, with D perhaps matching TRBD1 (5 bases). This CDR3 has 14 residues. Trimming shortened V by 4 bases and J by 4 bases, and 13 bases separated the two germline ends. The germline V gene has CDR1 WNHNN and CDR2 SYGVQD (reference sequence). The CDR3 DNA is TGCGCCAGCAGTGTCGGGGGAGGGAGCACTGAAGCTTTCTTT. It is translated as CASSVGGGSTEAFF.

V usage is TRBV4-3 and J usage is TRBJ2-3, with 10 nucleotides matching TRBD2. V shed 1 base, J shed 0 bases, and the junction held 13 bases outside the gene matches. The germline V gene has CDR1 LGHNA and CDR2 YSLEER. This CDR3 is built from 20 residues. The CDR3 region is CASSQGAALAGTRSTDTQYF. The CDR3 nucleotides are TGCGCCAGCAGCCAAGGGGCGGCACTAGCGGGGACTCGTAGCACAGATACGCAGTATTTT.

The CDR3 coding sequence is TGTGCCAGCAGTTATGGGTCGGGACAGCCGACCTACGAGCAGTACTTC. Encoded protein: CASSYGSGQPTYEQYF. V and J are TRBV6-6 and TRBJ2-7; 7 positions match TRBD1. This CDR3 is 16 amino acids long. The V gene end was trimmed by 3 bases and the J gene end by 2 bases; junction bases not matched to a gene: 10. CDR1 and CDR2 from the germline V gene are MNHNY and SVGAGI (reference sequence).

The genes are TRBV5-4 and TRBJ2-3, with 9 bases lining up with TRBD1. The V segment lost 0 bases and the J segment 6 bases; nucleotides outside the gene matches: 2. Germline-derived CDR1 and CDR2 are SGHNT and YYREEE (reference sequence). This CDR3 is built from 14 residues. CDR3 region: CASSLDRGLDTQYF. Here the CDR3 DNA reads TGTGCCAGCAGCTTGGACAGGGGGCTGGATACGCAGTATTTT.

The J gene is TRBJ2-6, the V gene TRBV27, with D unclear. Trimming stripped 5 bases from V and 0 bases from J, with 8 bases between. Germline V lookup: CDR1 MNHEY, CDR2 SMNVEV (reference sequence). The CDR3 has 15 residues. The CDR3 sequence is CASSPGSSGANVLTF. The CDR3 nucleotides are TGTGCCAGCAGTCCTGGCTCCTCTGGGGCCAACGTCCTGACTTTC.

This chain joins TRBV27 and TRBJ2-1; D is unclear. The CDR3 extends over 16 amino acids. V lost 3 bases and J lost 0, with 12 bases in between. The germline gives CDR1 MNHEY, CDR2 SMNVEV (reference sequence). In DNA form, the CDR3 reads TGTGCCAGCAGTTTCGTTCCGTTGTTCTCCTACAATGAGCAGTTCTTC. Protein: CASSFVPLFSYNEQFF.

The gene calls are TRBV15 and TRBJ2-5; maybe TRBD2 (5 bases). V was pared by 2 bases and J by 5 bases, with 15 bases between. Germline CDR1 LNHNV, CDR2 YYDKDF (reference sequence). CDR3 length equals 15 residues. Here the CDR3 reads CATSRPGWEKETQYF. The CDR3 region has the DNA TGTGCCACCAGCAGACCGGGCTGGGAGAAGGAGACCCAGTACTTC.

In this sample, this clone turned up a few times. The genes are TRBV4-2 and TRBJ2-3, with 8 bases aligning to TRBD2. V was pared by 2 bases and J by 2 bases, with 6 bases of the junction left unmatched. Germline V gene data show CDR1 as LGHNA and CDR2 as YNFKEQ. The CDR3 runs to 16 residues. This CDR3 is CASSQLAGSSTDTQYF. The CDR3 DNA sequence: TGTGCCAGCAGCCAATTAGCGGGGTCCTCCACAGATACGCAGTATTTT.

The chain uses TRBV11-2 and TRBJ1-4, with TRBD1 as a possible D gene (5 bases). CDR3 size: 16 residues. Germline CDR1 is SGHAT and CDR2 is FQNNGV. Trimming removed 4 bases from V and 4 bases from J, with 16 bases in between. The CDR3 sequence is CASSSWTTTGNEKLFF. CDR3 in DNA: TGTGCCAGCAGCTCGTGGACAACCACCGGTAATGAAAAACTGTTTTTT. The entire variable domain, with the rest obtained from reference TRBV11-2 and TRBJ1-4, is as follows: EAGVAQSPRYKIIEKRQSVAFWCNPISGHATLYWYQQILGQGPKLLIQFQNNGVVDDSQLPKDRFSAERLKGVDSTLKIQPAKLEDSAVYLCASSSWTTTGNEKLFFGSGTQLSVL.

The chain combines TRBV19 with TRBJ1-2; possibly TRBD1 for D (6 bases). Trimming removed 5 bases from V and 1 base from J, with 8 bases in between. The germline gives CDR1 LNHDA, CDR2 SQIVND (reference sequence). The CDR3 is 13 amino acids. The CDR3 is CASSLRGNYGYTF. CDR3 coding DNA: TGTGCCAGTAGTCTCAGGGGTAACTATGGCTACACCTTC.